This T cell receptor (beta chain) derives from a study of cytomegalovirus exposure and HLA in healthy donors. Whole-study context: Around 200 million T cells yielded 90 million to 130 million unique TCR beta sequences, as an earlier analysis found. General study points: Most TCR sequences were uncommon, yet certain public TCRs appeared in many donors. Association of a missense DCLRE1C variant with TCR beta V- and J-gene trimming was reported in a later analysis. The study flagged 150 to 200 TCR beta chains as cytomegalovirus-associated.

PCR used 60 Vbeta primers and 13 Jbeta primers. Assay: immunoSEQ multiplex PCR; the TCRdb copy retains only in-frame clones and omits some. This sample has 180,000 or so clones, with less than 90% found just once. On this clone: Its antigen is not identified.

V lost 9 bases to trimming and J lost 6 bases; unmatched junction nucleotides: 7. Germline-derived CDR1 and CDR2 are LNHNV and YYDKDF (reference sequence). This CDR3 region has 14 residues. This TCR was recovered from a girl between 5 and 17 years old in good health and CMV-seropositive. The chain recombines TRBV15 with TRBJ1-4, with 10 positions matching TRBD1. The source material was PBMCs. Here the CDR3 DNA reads TGTGCCACTCTCTGGGACAGGGGAGATGAAAAACTGTTTTTT. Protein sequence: CATLWDRGDEKLFF.